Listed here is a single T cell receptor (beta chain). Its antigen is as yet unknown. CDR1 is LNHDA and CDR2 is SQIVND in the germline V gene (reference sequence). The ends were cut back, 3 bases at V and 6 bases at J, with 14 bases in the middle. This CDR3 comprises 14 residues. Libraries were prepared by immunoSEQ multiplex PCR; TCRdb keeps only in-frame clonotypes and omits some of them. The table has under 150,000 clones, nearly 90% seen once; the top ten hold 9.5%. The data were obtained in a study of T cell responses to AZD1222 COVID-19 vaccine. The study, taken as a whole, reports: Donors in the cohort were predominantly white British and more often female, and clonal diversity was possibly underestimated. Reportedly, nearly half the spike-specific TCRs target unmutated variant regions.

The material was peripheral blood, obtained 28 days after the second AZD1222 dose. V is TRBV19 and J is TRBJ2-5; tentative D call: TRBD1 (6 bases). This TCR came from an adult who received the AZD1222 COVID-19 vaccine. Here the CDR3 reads CASSIIWGQQTQYF. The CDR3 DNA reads TGTGCCAGTAGTATTATCTGGGGGCAGCAGACCCAGTACTTC.